This paragraph covers one T cell receptor (beta chain) sequence. The antigen it recognizes is unknown. There are no base qualities to consult, and no much larger clone falls within one base. Enrolling through a virtual design, the prospective study's participants ranged in age from about 18 to 89 years and lived across approximately 25 United States geographic areas. In the prospective study, participants were assigned to cohorts based on the clinical history participants reported in a screening survey and a study questionnaire. ImmuneRACE Cohort 3 recovered participants were defined by two consecutive negative NP/OP PCR tests, healthcare professional clearance, or symptom resolution. Mobile phlebotomists in the prospective study collected whole blood, serum and a nasopharyngeal or oropharyngeal swab from every participant. Over a roughly 2-month period, participants in the prospective study had the option of providing additional blood draws and questionnaires. Before DNA extraction, blood samples from the prospective study were shipped at room temperature or frozen.

This record comes from a study of blood T cell repertoires in COVID-19 (dated by TCRdb to 2020 to 2021). Regarding the complete study: Collaborator samples came from the United States, Italy and Spain and covered acute and convalescent phases of COVID-19. Samples came from the ongoing ImmuneRACE study (first 160 participants) plus 1,254 subjects from 6 global collaborators. A de-identified subject ID, COVID-19 status, age in years and sex were almost always included in the sample metadata. The repertoires were released in a freely available public database intended as a resource for research on the immune response to SARS-CoV-2. The prospective study material was composed of cDNA or gDNA derived from T cells, B-cell-depleted T cells, or PBMCs. Where HLA class I and class II types were available, the types were taken from metadata supplied by the sample provider, not from assay-based typing. Subjects who had been exposed to COVID-19, were actively infected with it, or had recovered from it provided the deeply sampled blood TCRbeta repertoires that made up the dataset.

Broader findings and caveats from the paper: How much clinical and demographic metadata was included differed by source and by participant, and the metadata was provided uncurated.

As encoded in the germline V gene, CDR1 is SNHLY while CDR2 is FYNNEI. The CDR3 holds 15 amino acids from the cysteine to the phenylalanine. Solely the CDR3 DNA is kept, with 45 bases framed from the first base. V is shortened by 7 bases, J by 2 bases, and the region joining them spans 17 bases. The immunoSEQ Assay, a bias-controlled multiplex PCR, was used to amplify TCRbeta CDR3 regions from genomic DNA. Turning to the authors' computational methods: The number of nucleated cells in each sample was estimated by amplification of reference gene primers within the assay. Sequence reads were collapsed and filtered to measure the absolute abundance of every unique TCRbeta CDR3 rearrangement. For each sample, productive Simpson clonality was calculated as the square root of Simpson's diversity index over productive rearrangements. TCRdb limited this immuneACCESS table to in-frame rearrangements with V and J called. A share of clones is missing; checked studies link under half to unresolved V genes, and the rest is unexplained. V and J calls and clone size are given by that table; D and trimming were obtained from the DNA. The sample table contains 200,000 to 250,000 clones; only one count was recorded for about 80% of them. The ten largest clones capture around 2% of the sample.

Sequencing used PBMCs or T cells enriched from blood (not recorded which). In this chain, TRBV2 is recombined with TRBJ1-2, with a tentative D gene TRBD1 over 5 matching bases. The receptor comes from a man in his sixties who had recovered from COVID-19. The DNA reads TGTGCCAGCATCCCTCCAGGAGACAGAAACTATGGCTACACCTTC. This translates into CASIPPGDRNYGYTF.